A selection of T cell receptor beta chains follows, all from one sample in a study of cytomegalovirus exposure and HLA in healthy donors. The repertoire was sequenced with immunoSEQ multiplex PCR; TCRdb's copy has only in-frame clones and lacks some. The sample records about 150,000 clones, 75% to 90% being singletons. Sequenced input: PBMCs. The receptors derive from a boy aged 2 to 9 in good health and CMV-seronegative. CDR3s include the opening cysteine and the closing phenylalanine or tryptophan.

cdr3_aa: CSVGGRLAAGQQFF
cdr3_length: 14
j_call: TRBJ2-1
v_call: TRBV29-1

cdr3_aa: CASSQLQGNQQFF
cdr3_length: 13
j_call: TRBJ2-1
v_call: TRBV28

cdr3_aa: CASSPKFTDTQYF
cdr3_length: 13
j_call: TRBJ2-3
v_call: TRBV4-1

cdr3_aa: CASSTSGSSYNEQFF
cdr3_length: 15
j_call: TRBJ2-1
v_call: TRBV19

cdr3_aa: CASSSAGGSYEQYF
cdr3_length: 14
j_call: TRBJ2-7
v_call: TRBV5-1

cdr3_aa: CASSVVHSGANGLTF
cdr3_length: 15
j_call: TRBJ2-6
v_call: TRBV9

cdr3_aa: CASSEAYNQPQHF
cdr3_length: 13
j_call: TRBJ1-5
v_call: TRBV6-1

cdr3_aa: CASSAQTGGPGELFF
cdr3_length: 15
j_call: TRBJ2-2
v_call: TRBV9

cdr3_aa: CASSLVGGFSGRTTDTQYF
cdr3_length: 19
j_call: TRBJ2-3
v_call: TRBV7-8

cdr3_aa: CASSSRTSGRAAIETQYF
cdr3_length: 18
j_call: TRBJ2-5
v_call: TRBV28

cdr3_aa: CSVTRQGAGETQYF
cdr3_length: 14
j_call: TRBJ2-5
v_call: TRBV29-1

cdr3_aa: CAWSVPSGSSTDTQYF
cdr3_length: 16
j_call: TRBJ2-3
v_call: TRBV30

cdr3_aa: CASSIQGVNTEAFF
cdr3_length: 14
j_call: TRBJ1-1
v_call: TRBV19

cdr3_aa: CASSFIAGEGYNEQFF
cdr3_length: 16
j_call: TRBJ2-1
v_call: TRBV2

cdr3_aa: CASSSRQNMNTEAFF
cdr3_length: 15
j_call: TRBJ1-1
v_call: TRBV7-2

cdr3_aa: CASSLTLDRGGTEAFF
cdr3_length: 16
j_call: TRBJ1-1
v_call: TRBV27

cdr3_aa: CASSPHEGLRAGANVLTF
cdr3_length: 18
j_call: TRBJ2-6
v_call: TRBV5-1

cdr3_aa: CASRASGTDTQYF
cdr3_length: 13
j_call: TRBJ2-3
v_call: TRBV19

cdr3_aa: CAWKGGISNYGYTF
cdr3_length: 14
j_call: TRBJ1-2
v_call: TRBV30

cdr3_aa: CASKRDYSPLHF
cdr3_length: 12
j_call: TRBJ1-6
v_call: TRBV27

cdr3_aa: CASSQGLAGVTGELFF
cdr3_length: 16
j_call: TRBJ2-2
v_call: TRBV4-2

cdr3_aa: CASSYLGYLAGEAKNIQYF
cdr3_length: 19
j_call: TRBJ2-4
v_call: TRBV5-5

cdr3_aa: CTSSHRKGAYEQYF
cdr3_length: 14
j_call: TRBJ2-7
v_call: TRBV4-2